This TCR beta chain stems from a study of T cells in placental villitis. About the investigation overall: The study compared placental TCR-beta repertoires across villitis of unknown etiology, gestational-age-matched unaffected controls, and infectious villitis to test an allograft-versus-infection hypothesis. Overall results and qualifications from the work: Sequencing bulk tissue could not tell helper, regulatory or cytotoxic T cells apart, could not separate maternal from fetal T cells, and left out gamma-delta receptors. CMV-specific clone frequencies were higher in infectious CMV cases than in villitis of unknown etiology (about 0.0099 vs 0.0011), and the villitis of unknown etiology frequencies did not differ from those of controls. Because the paraffin blocks included small amounts of decidua, some of the captured T cells, particularly in controls, may have been decidual rather than villous infiltrates.

Germline trimming amounts to 6 bases on V and 7 bases on J, with 5 as the count of junction bases outside the gene matches. The germline V gene supplies CDR1 SNHLY and CDR2 FYNNEI. From cysteine to phenylalanine, the CDR3 is 14 amino acids long. CDR3 DNA only is kept here, 42 bases in frame from base 1. The five infectious villitis placentae, four with confirmed cytomegalovirus and one with Toxoplasma gondii, were included without being matched to the other groups. The mothers in the infectious villitis group were younger, carried smaller fetuses, and either delivered preterm or experienced intrauterine demise in two cases. Placentae were collected after delivery and examined grossly and histologically before archival tissue was selected. Five 10-micron scrolls were cut from each FFPE block, and DNA was isolated using the AllPrep DNA/RNA FFPE Tissue kit. DNA concentration and purity were checked by NanoDrop, and RNA quality was assessed on a Bioanalyzer.

Concerning this clone: Its antigen is not yet known. Base qualities are not recorded, but no much larger clone differs from it by a single base.

Using the immunoSEQ v4 bias-controlled multiplex PCR assay, run blinded to group allocation, TCR-beta CDR3 regions were amplified from genomic DNA. To estimate the quantities of nucleated cells and T cells in each sample, reference gene primers were added alongside the TCR-beta primers. Sequencing of the libraries was performed on an Illumina MiSeq with a 100-cycle paired-end protocol. The original pipeline was this. The immunoSEQ Analyzer software was used to calculate diversity and richness, with richness measured by iChao1 and clonality based on Pielou evenness and Shannon diversity (range 0-1, where higher values mean less diversity). CDR3 amino acid sequences together with their V/J genes were searched in VDJdb for CMV, EBV and influenza A specificities using confidence 3 and substitution 2. The Morisita-Horn index was used to measure TCR-beta amino acid clonotype overlap among the villitis of unknown etiology, infectious villitis and control repertoires. TCRdb carries this immuneACCESS record with in-frame sequences only. Its versions omit some clonotypes, under half of them owing to an unresolved V gene in the studies checked, with the rest unexplained. Clone size and the V and J calls come from that table; the DNA yielded D and trimming. Across this sample there are under 3,000 clones, with roughly 80% seen only once. Less than 60% of the sample is taken by the ten largest.

Sample: placental tissue containing maternal and fetal cells. This clonotype was obtained from a human patient with infectious villitis; the placental T cells may come from both mother and fetus. The chain is made from TRBV2 and TRBJ1-6; 8 middle bases align to TRBD1. CDR3 reads: CASRQGGGNSPLHF. The nucleotide sequence reads as follows: TGTGCCAGCAGACAGGGGGGAGGGAATTCACCCCTCCACTTT.